This T cell receptor beta chain was recovered during a study of beta chain features in type 1 diabetes. This clone was detected only a few times. Its cognate antigen is unknown. This CDR3 has 15 amino acids. Germline values: CDR1 MNHEY, CDR2 SVGAGI. The trim removed 5 bases at V and 1 base at J, leaving 5 bases unmatched. Broader study findings: People with Type 1 diabetes carried modestly yet significantly shorter TCRB CDR3s in all four CD4+ subsets.

The entirety of the isolated RNA underwent reverse transcription, so expressed TCRB transcripts were sequenced. Sequenced by immunoSEQ multiplex PCR; TCRdb stores in-frame clones only, minus some. Here the sample spans around 340,000 clones, 9.3% being singletons. The chain joins TRBV6-5 to TRBJ2-7; 10 positions match TRBD2. This TCR was recovered from a man aged 30 to 45 with type 1 diabetes. The sample was central memory CD4+ T cells from blood. The CDR3 is CASSTKRGGSYEQYF. As DNA, the CDR3 is TGTGCCAGCAGTACGAAGCGGGGGGGTTCCTACGAGCAGTACTTC.